This T cell receptor beta chain was profiled in a study of shared clonotypes between healthy human individuals. Clones were sequenced by immunoSEQ multiplex PCR, and TCRdb holds only the in-frame ones, with some missing. The sample lists over 400,000 clones; around 95% were seen once. A note on this clone: The target antigen is unknown.

Overall study findings and caveats: Naive subsets tended to show greater estimated richness than memory subsets.

This receptor was obtained from a woman aged 25 to 39 in good health. The sample comprised naive CD4+ T cells sorted from blood. Subset indicated: CD45RA+ positively selected.

The CDR3 reads CASSYSGSVGELFF. CDR3 DNA sequence: TGTGCCAGCAGTTACTCGGGGTCGGTCGGGGAGCTGTTTTTT. The V and J genes are TRBV6-6 and TRBJ2-2; D gene unclear. The V and J ends lost 0 bases and 7 bases respectively, with 9 bases between them. Germline lookup yields CDR1 MNHNY and CDR2 SVGAGI (reference sequence). This CDR3 has 14 residues.